This T cell receptor beta chain appears in the sequencing data of a study of identical twins. Study-level points and caveats: Zero-insertion analyses might be partly confounded by invariant T cells like MAIT and iNKT. While abundant cord blood beta clonotypes carried fewer insertions, memory repertoires showed no such pattern.

Details on this clonotype: Antigen: not known.

TCRdb re-analysed the 5' RACE reads in MiXCR, keeping a single row per CDR3 protein. The table lists around 530,000 distinct CDR3 sequences, 15% of them singletons. The CDR3 extends over 11 amino acids. Germline CDR1 reads SNHLY; CDR2 reads FYNNEI. V was clipped by 7 bases and J by 7 bases, with 9 bases between them. The same sample was also used in a study of yellow fever vaccine responses in identical twins.

The chain has TRBV2 and TRBJ2-3, with no clear D. The sequenced material came from CD4+ T cells sorted from blood. The receptor was isolated from a woman between 18 and 29 years old in good health. The CDR3 loop reads CASIQWNTQYF. The CDR3 DNA follows: TGTGCCAGCATTCAATGGAATACGCAGTATTTT.